This is a list of T cell receptor beta chains from one sample in a study of blood T cell repertoires in COVID-19. The table came from immunoSEQ multiplex PCR; TCRdb's copy has only in-frame clones and leaves some out. The table includes under 140,000 clones, more than 75% detected once. The sequenced sample was peripheral blood. These TCRs come from a woman aged 45-65 years with acute or convalescent COVID-19. The CDR3 runs from the conserved cysteine through the conserved F or W. The D gene is left open where the match is weak. Not all rows give a size; the values are once, few, many and, for expanded clones, a class.

TRBJ2-2	few	TRBV11-2	12	.	CASSHNTGELFF	TGTGCCAGCAGCCATAACACCGGGGAGCTGTTTTTT
TRBJ2-4	once	TRBV3-1/TRBV3-2	15	TRBD2	CASSRTSGPSNIQYF	TGTGCCAGCAGTCGGACTAGCGGGCCTTCAAACATTCAGTACTTC
TRBJ1-6	.	TRBV4-2	15	.	CASSIHQVENSPLHF	TGTGCCAGCAGCATACACCAGGTCGAGAATTCACCCCTCCACTTT
TRBJ1-5	.	TRBV5-1	13	.	CASSLGQDQPQHF	TGCGCCAGCAGCTTGGGACAGGATCAGCCCCAGCATTTT
TRBJ2-7	.	TRBV5-1	15	TRBD2	CASSLVASGPYEQYF	TGCGCCAGCAGCTTGGTTGCTAGCGGGCCCTACGAGCAGTACTTC
TRBJ2-1	.	TRBV13	19	TRBD2	CASSGPRTSGISSYNEQFF	TGTGCCAGCAGTGGGCCCCGGACTAGCGGGATTAGCTCCTACAATGAGCAGTTCTTC
TRBJ2-1	.	TRBV7-2	14	.	CASSKDNSYNEQFF	TGTGCCAGCAGCAAGGACAACTCCTACAATGAGCAGTTCTTC
TRBJ1-4	.	TRBV5-1	15	.	CASSLTDSSIEKLFF	TGCGCCAGCAGCTTGACGGACAGCTCCATTGAAAAACTGTTTTTT
TRBJ2-1	once	TRBV7-2	16	TRBD2	CASSLAGTSNVGEQFF	TGTGCCAGCAGCTTAGCGGGGACTAGTAACGTCGGTGAGCAGTTCTTC
TRBJ2-2	.	TRBV6-5	14	TRBD1	CASRRDRDTGELFF	TGTGCCAGCAGGAGGGACAGAGACACCGGGGAGCTGTTTTTT
TRBJ1-1	.	TRBV3-1/TRBV3-2	14	.	CASSRRGSESEAFF	TGTGCCAGCAGCCGCAGGGGTTCTGAGTCTGAAGCTTTCTTT
TRBJ2-1	once	TRBV30	14	TRBD2	CAWVGGDSVNEQFF	TGTGCCTGGGTCGGGGGGGATTCCGTAAATGAGCAGTTCTTC
TRBJ1-4	few	TRBV18	13	TRBD1	CASSPDRGEKLFF	TGTGCCAGCTCACCGGACAGGGGTGAAAAACTGTTTTTT
TRBJ1-2	.	TRBV7-2	13	.	CASSLEPSYGYTF	TGTGCCAGCAGCTTAGAGCCCTCATATGGCTACACCTTC
TRBJ1-4	.	TRBV2	17	.	CASLREGGSGGNEKLFF	TGTGCCAGCCTCCGGGAGGGAGGATCCGGGGGAAATGAAAAACTGTTTTTT
TRBJ1-2	.	TRBV7-2	14	TRBD1	CASSLNRGPYGYTF	TGTGCCAGCAGCTTAAACAGGGGGCCCTATGGCTACACCTTC
TRBJ2-7	few	TRBV7-9	13	.	CASSSGVMREQYF	TGTGCCAGCAGCTCGGGTGTCATGCGCGAGCAGTACTTC
TRBJ2-7	.	TRBV2	16	.	CASSDRLLATHYEQYF	TGTGCCAGCAGTGACCGTCTGCTAGCGACACACTACGAGCAGTACTTC
TRBJ1-1	few	TRBV19	14	.	CASTSLPGNTEAFF	TGTGCCAGTACCTCCCTCCCAGGGAACACTGAAGCTTTCTTT
TRBJ2-3	.	TRBV27	14	TRBD2	CASSSGTSGVPQYF	TGTGCCAGCAGTTCCGGGACTAGCGGCGTCCCGCAGTATTTT
TRBJ2-7	.	TRBV11-2	12	.	CASSLDSYEQYF	TGTGCCAGCAGCTTAGATAGTTACGAGCAGTACTTC
TRBJ1-5	once	TRBV6-5	14	.	CASSPSGTNQPQHF	TGTGCCAGCAGTCCTTCAGGTACCAATCAGCCCCAGCATTTT
TRBJ1-2	.	TRBV5-4	16	TRBD1	CASGVGDRASFGGYTF	TGTGCCAGCGGAGTCGGGGACAGGGCCTCTTTCGGCGGCTACACCTTC
TRBJ1-1	.	TRBV3-1/TRBV3-2	14	.	CASSRLDSVAEAFF	TGTGCCAGCAGCCGGTTGGACAGCGTGGCTGAAGCTTTCTTT
TRBJ1-6	.	TRBV27	14	.	CASRLNSGGSPLHF	TGTGCCAGCCGGCTGAACAGCGGAGGTTCACCCCTCCACTTT
TRBJ2-3	.	TRBV5-1	16	.	CASSPIRDSFTDTQYF	TGCGCCAGCAGCCCGATCCGGGACTCTTTTACAGATACGCAGTATTTT
TRBJ2-7	.	TRBV19	13	.	CASSIKRNHEQYF	TGTGCCAGTAGTATAAAGCGGAACCACGAGCAGTACTTC
TRBJ1-1	.	TRBV6-5	15	TRBD1	CASSSHGQGSTEAFF	TGTGCCAGCAGTTCACACGGACAGGGGAGCACTGAAGCTTTCTTT
TRBJ1-1	.	TRBV3-1/TRBV3-2	16	TRBD1	CASSQESGTGGPEAFF	TGTGCCAGCAGCCAAGAGAGTGGGACAGGGGGCCCTGAAGCTTTCTTT
TRBJ2-3	.	TRBV3-1/TRBV3-2	16	.	CASSQDHGSGTDTQYF	TGTGCCAGCAGCCAAGATCACGGGAGCGGCACAGATACGCAGTATTTT
TRBJ2-1	few	TRBV24-1	12	TRBD2	CATSGLAGVRFF	TGTGCCACCAGTGGTCTAGCGGGAGTGCGGTTCTTC
TRBJ2-2	.	TRBV10-3	14	.	CAISETGEAGELFF	TGTGCCATCAGTGAGACAGGGGAGGCCGGGGAGCTGTTTTTT
TRBJ1-5	.	TRBV6-5	14	TRBD1	CASIPGQSNQPQHF	TGTGCCAGCATACCGGGACAGAGCAATCAGCCCCAGCATTTT
TRBJ2-1	.	TRBV7-9	13	TRBD2	CASSLAGGNEQFF	TGTGCCAGCAGCTTAGCGGGAGGGAATGAGCAGTTCTTC
TRBJ2-3	.	TRBV19	14	TRBD1	CASSPGQGTDTQYF	TGTGCCAGTAGTCCTGGACAGGGCACAGATACGCAGTATTTT
TRBJ2-7	.	TRBV7-6	14	TRBD2	CASSLGTNGYEQYF	TGTGCCAGCAGCCTCGGGACTAATGGCTACGAGCAGTACTTC
TRBJ2-5	.	TRBV14	12	.	CASSQDYRALYF	TGTGCCAGCAGCCAGGACTATAGAGCCTTGTACTTC
TRBJ2-7	.	TRBV7-7	16	.	CASSPNPAGASYEQYF	TGTGCCAGCAGCCCGAACCCAGCGGGTGCTTCCTACGAGCAGTACTTC
TRBJ1-5	.	TRBV10-3	15	.	CAISESGPTNQPQHF	TGTGCCATCAGTGAGTCGGGGCCGACGAATCAGCCCCAGCATTTT
TRBJ2-2	.	TRBV18	15	.	CASSRTQSNTGELFF	TGTGCCAGCTCTAGGACACAATCGAACACCGGGGAGCTGTTTTTT
TRBJ1-4	few	TRBV2	15	TRBD1	CASSSTGTANEKLFF	TGTGCCAGCAGCTCCACCGGGACAGCTAATGAAAAACTGTTTTTT
TRBJ2-3	.	TRBV11-2	16	TRBD1	CASSELGRGQGNTQYF	TGTGCCAGCAGCGAATTGGGCAGGGGGCAAGGAAATACGCAGTATTTT
TRBJ1-6	.	TRBV19	15	.	CASTPTGGRNSPLHF	TGTGCCAGTACCCCGACGGGGGGAAGGAATTCACCCCTCCACTTT
TRBJ2-7	.	TRBV11-2	13	.	CASSLVLDGEQYF	TGTGCCAGCAGCTTAGTGCTAGACGGCGAGCAGTACTTC
TRBJ2-7	.	TRBV7-8	17	TRBD2	CASSLGFSGDSSYEQYF	TGTGCCAGCAGCTTAGGATTCAGCGGGGATAGCTCCTACGAGCAGTACTTC
TRBJ2-7	.	TRBV6-5	15	TRBD2	CASSYSGGPSYEQYF	TGTGCCAGCAGTTACTCGGGAGGGCCTTCCTACGAGCAGTACTTC
TRBJ2-1	.	TRBV24-1	18	TRBD2	CATSDRPGLAGVRNEQFF	TGTGCCACCAGTGACCGCCCCGGACTAGCGGGAGTACGTAATGAGCAGTTCTTC
TRBJ2-1	.	TRBV9	15	TRBD2	CASSVDGGSGNEQFF	TGTGCCAGCAGCGTAGATGGCGGGAGCGGCAATGAGCAGTTCTTC
TRBJ1-5	.	TRBV10-3	14	TRBD1	CAISKSGGDQPQHF	TGTGCCATCAGTAAATCAGGGGGAGATCAGCCCCAGCATTTT
TRBJ1-4	.	TRBV2	14	TRBD1	CASSGQGRVEKLFF	TGTGCCAGCAGTGGACAGGGTCGTGTGGAAAAACTGTTTTTT
TRBJ2-6	.	TRBV29-1	15	TRBD2	CSVEERGAGANVLTF	TGCAGCGTTGAAGAACGGGGGGCTGGGGCCAACGTCCTGACTTTC
TRBJ1-2	.	TRBV3-1/TRBV3-2	15	TRBD1	CASSQDPRGVYGYTF	TGTGCCAGCAGCCAAGATCCCAGGGGGGTCTATGGCTACACCTTC
TRBJ2-5	.	TRBV5-1	13	TRBD2	CASSGGVRETQYF	TGCGCCAGCAGCGGGGGGGTACGGGAGACCCAGTACTTC
TRBJ2-7	.	TRBV30	14	TRBD2	CAWSRLAGSYEQYF	TGTGCCTGGAGCCGACTAGCGGGATCCTACGAGCAGTACTTC
TRBJ2-3	.	TRBV11-3	16	TRBD2	CASSLGSGGYTDTQYF	TGTGCCAGCAGCTTAGGGAGCGGGGGCTACACAGATACGCAGTATTTT